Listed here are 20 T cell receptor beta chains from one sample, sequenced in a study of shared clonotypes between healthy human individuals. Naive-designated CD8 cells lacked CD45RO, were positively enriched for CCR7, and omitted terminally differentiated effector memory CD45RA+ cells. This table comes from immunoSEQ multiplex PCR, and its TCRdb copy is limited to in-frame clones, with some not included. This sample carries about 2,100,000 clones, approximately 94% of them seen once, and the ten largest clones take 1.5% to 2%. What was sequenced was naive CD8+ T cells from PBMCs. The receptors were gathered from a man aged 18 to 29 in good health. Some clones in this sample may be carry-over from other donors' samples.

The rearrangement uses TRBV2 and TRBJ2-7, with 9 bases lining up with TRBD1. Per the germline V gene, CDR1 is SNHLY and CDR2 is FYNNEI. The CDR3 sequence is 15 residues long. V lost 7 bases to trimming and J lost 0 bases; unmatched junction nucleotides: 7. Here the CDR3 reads CASKEGTGTSYEQYF. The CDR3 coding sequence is TGTGCCAGCAAAGAAGGGACAGGGACCTCCTACGAGCAGTACTTC.

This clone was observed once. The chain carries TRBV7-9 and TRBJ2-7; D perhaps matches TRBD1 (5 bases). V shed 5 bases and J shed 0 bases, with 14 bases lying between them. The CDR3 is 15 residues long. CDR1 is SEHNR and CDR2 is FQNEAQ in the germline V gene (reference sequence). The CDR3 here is CASSPAGSISYEQYF. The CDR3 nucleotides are TGTGCCAGCAGCCCTGCAGGGTCCATCTCCTACGAGCAGTACTTC.

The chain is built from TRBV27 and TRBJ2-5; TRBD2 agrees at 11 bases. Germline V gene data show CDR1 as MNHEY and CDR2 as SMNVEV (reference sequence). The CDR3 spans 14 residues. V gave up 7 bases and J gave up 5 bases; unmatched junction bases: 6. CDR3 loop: CASTPSGRRETQYF. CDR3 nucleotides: TGTGCCAGCACCCCTAGCGGGAGGCGGGAGACCCAGTACTTC.

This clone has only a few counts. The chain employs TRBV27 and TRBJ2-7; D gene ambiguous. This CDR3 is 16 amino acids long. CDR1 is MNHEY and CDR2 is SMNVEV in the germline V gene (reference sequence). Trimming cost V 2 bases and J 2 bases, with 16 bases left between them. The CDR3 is CASSLRPLERPYEQYF. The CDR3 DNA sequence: TGTGCCAGCAGTTTAAGGCCTTTAGAACGTCCCTACGAGCAGTACTTC.

CDR3 region: CASSPSSGLRSYEQYF. CDR3 in DNA: TGTGCCAGCAGTCCCTCATCGGGACTAAGGTCCTACGAGCAGTACTTC. The chain combines TRBV27 with TRBJ2-7, with 7 nucleotides matching TRBD2. From germline, CDR1 is MNHEY and CDR2 SMNVEV (reference sequence). Losses at the gene ends were 5 bases for V and 1 base for J; bases not matched to a gene: 11. This CDR3 region has 16 residues.

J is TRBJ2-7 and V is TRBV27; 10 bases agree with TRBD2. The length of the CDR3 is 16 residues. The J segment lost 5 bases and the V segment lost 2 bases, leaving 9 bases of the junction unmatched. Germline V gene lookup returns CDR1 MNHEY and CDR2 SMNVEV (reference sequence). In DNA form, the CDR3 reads TGTGCCAGCAGTTTAACTAGCGGGAAGAGTATCGACGAGCAGTACTTC. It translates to CASSLTSGKSIDEQYF.

CDR3 sequence: CASSLESGRVHEQYF. The CDR3 DNA reads TGCGCCAGCAGCTTGGAAAGCGGGAGGGTCCACGAGCAGTACTTC. V gene TRBV5-1 combines with J gene TRBJ2-7; 10 bases align to TRBD2. The germline gives CDR1 SGHRS, CDR2 YFSETQ. V trimming: 0 bases; J trimming: 5 bases; junction bases outside the gene matches: 5. The CDR3 is 15 residues long.

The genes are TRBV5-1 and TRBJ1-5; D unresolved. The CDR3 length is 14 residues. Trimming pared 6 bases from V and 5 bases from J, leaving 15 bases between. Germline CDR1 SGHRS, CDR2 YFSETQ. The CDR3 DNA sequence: TGCGCCAGCACCTCGGGGTGGGGATATCAGCCCCAGCATTTT. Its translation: CASTSGWGYQPQHF.

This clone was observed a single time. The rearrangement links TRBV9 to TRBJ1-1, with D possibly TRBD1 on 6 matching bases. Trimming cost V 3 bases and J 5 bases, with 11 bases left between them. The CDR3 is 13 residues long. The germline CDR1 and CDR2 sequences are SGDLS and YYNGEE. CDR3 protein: CASSDRGETEAFF. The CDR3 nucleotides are TGTGCCAGCAGCGATAGGGGGGAGACTGAAGCTTTCTTT.

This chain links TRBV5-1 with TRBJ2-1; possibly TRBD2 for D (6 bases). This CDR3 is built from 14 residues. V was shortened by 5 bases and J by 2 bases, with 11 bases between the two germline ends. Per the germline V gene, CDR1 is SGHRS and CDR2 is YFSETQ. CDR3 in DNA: TGCGCCAGCAGGGGGGGAGCTACCTACAATGAGCAGTTCTTC. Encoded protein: CASRGGATYNEQFF.

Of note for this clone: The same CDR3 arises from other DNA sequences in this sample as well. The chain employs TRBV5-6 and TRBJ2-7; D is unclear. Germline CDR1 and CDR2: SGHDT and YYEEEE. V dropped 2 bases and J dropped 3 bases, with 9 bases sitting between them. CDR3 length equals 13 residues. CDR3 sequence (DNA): TGTGCCAGCAGCTTAGGATCAGGCTACGAGCAGTACTTC. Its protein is CASSLGSGYEQYF.

CDR3 bases: TGTGCCAGCAACCTCCGGGCCGCGAACACCGGGGAGCTGTTTTTT. Its translation is CASNLRAANTGELFF. J is TRBJ2-2 and V is TRBV6-5, with no clear D. V was clipped by 7 bases and J by 0 bases, with 12 bases between them. Germline-derived CDR1 and CDR2 are MNHEY and SVGAGI. This CDR3 is 15 amino acids long.

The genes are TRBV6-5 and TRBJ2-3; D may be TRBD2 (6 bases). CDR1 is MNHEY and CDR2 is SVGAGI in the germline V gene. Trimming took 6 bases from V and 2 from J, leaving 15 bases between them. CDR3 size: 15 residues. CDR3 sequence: CASRLTGLNTDTQYF. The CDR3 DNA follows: TGTGCCAGCAGGCTCACAGGACTAAACACAGATACGCAGTATTTT.

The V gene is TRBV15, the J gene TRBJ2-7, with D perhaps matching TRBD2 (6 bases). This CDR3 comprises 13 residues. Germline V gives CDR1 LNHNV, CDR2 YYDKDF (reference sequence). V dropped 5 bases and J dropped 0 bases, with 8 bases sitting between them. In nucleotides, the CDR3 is TGTGCCACCAGCGGGGACTTCTCCTACGAGCAGTACTTC. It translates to CATSGDFSYEQYF.

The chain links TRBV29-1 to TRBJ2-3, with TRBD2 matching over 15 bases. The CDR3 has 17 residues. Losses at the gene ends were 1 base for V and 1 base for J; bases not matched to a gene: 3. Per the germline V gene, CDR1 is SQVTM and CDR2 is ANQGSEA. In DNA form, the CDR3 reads TGCAGCGTTGAAGGGACTAGCGGGAGGGCACGCACAGATACGCAGTATTTT. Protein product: CSVEGTSGRARTDTQYF.

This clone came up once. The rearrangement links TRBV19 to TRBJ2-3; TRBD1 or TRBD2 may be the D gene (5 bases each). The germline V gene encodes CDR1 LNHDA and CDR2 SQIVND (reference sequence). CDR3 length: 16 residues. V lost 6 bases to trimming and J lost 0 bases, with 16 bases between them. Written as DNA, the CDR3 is TGTGCCAGTAGATCCCATTTGGGACCCAGCACAGATACGCAGTATTTT. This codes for CASRSHLGPSTDTQYF. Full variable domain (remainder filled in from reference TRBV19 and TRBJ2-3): DGGITQSPKYLFRKEGQNVTLSCEQNLNHDAMYWYRQDPGQGLRLIYYSQIVNDFQKGDIAEGYSVSREKKESFPLTVTSAQKNPTAFYLCASRSHLGPSTDTQYFGPGTRLTVL.

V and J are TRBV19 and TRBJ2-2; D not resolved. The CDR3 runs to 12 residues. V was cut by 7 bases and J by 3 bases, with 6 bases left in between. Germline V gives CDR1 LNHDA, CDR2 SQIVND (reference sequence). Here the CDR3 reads CASMAHTGELFF. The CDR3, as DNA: TGTGCCAGTATGGCCCACACCGGGGAGCTGTTTTTT.

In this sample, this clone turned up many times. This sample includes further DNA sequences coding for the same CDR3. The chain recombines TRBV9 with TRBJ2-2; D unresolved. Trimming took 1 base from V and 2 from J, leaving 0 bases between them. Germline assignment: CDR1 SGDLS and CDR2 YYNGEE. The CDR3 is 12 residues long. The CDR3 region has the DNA TGTGCCAGCAGCGTAAACACCGGGGAGCTGTTTTTT. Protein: CASSVNTGELFF.

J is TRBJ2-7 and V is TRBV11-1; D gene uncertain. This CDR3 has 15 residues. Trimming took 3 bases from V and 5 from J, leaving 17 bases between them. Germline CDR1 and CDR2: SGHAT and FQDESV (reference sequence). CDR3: CASSLRVGDFHEQYF. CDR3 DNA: TGTGCCAGCAGCTTGCGAGTTGGGGATTTCCACGAGCAGTACTTC.

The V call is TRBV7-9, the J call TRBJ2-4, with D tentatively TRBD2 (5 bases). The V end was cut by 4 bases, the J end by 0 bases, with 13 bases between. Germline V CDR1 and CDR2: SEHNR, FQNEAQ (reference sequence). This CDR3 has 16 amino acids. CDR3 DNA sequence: TGTGCCAGCAGCTCAATGACCGGGATAGCCAAAAACATTCAGTACTTC. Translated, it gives CASSSMTGIAKNIQYF.